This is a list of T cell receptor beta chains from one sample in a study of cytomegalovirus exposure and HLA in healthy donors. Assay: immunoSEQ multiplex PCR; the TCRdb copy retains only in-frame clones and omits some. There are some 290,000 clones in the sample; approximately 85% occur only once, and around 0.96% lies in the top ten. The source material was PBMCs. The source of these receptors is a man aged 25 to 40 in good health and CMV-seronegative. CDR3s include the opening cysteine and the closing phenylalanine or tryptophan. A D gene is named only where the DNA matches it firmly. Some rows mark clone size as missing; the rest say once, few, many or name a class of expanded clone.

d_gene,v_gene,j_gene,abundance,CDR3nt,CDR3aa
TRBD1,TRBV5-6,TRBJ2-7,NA,TGTGCCAGCAGCTGGGGACAGTCCTACGAGCAGTACTTC,CASSWGQSYEQYF
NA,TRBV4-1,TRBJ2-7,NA,TGCGCCAGCAGCCAAGACGAACCGGGATACGAGCAGTACTTC,CASSQDEPGYEQYF
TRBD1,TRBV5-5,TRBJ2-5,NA,TGTGCCAGCAGTCCAGGGGGCGCCCAAGAGACCCAGTACTTC,CASSPGGAQETQYF
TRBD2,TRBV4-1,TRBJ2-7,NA,TGCGCCAGCAGCCAAGGACTAGCGGGCCTCTCCTACGAGCAGTACTTC,CASSQGLAGLSYEQYF
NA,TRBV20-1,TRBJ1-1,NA,TGCAGTGCTAGCGGGGAGTTCGAGGCTTTCTTT,CSASGEFEAFF
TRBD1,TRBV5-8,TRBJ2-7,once,TGTGCCAGCAGCTTGTCCGGGATCGACAGGGGATCCTACGAGCAGTACTTC,CASSLSGIDRGSYEQYF
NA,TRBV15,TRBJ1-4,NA,TGTGCCACCAGCAGAACCGGGGGTTTGGCTAATGAAAAACTGTTTTTT,CATSRTGGLANEKLFF
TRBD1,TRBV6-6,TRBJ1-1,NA,TGTGCCAGCAGTTACGCGGCAGGGGGTGTCACTGAAGCTTTCTTT,CASSYAAGGVTEAFF
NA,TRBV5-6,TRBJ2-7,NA,TGTGCCAGCAGCGTTCGACAGGTCCACGAGCAGTACTTC,CASSVRQVHEQYF
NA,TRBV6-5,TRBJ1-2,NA,TGTGCCAGCACCAGGACTCCAAACTATGGCTACACCTTC,CASTRTPNYGYTF
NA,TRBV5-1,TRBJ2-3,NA,TGCGCCAGCAGCTTGGACAGGAAAACAGATACGCAGTATTTT,CASSLDRKTDTQYF
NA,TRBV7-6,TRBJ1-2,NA,TGTGCCAGCAGTTTCGACAGTAACTATGGCTACACCTTC,CASSFDSNYGYTF
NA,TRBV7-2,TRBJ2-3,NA,TGTGCCAGCAGCTTAGTTTATCGTTCAGATACGCAGTATTTT,CASSLVYRSDTQYF
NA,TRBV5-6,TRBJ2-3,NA,TGTGCCAGCAGCTTGTGGTCTCAGGGAGATACGCAGTATTTT,CASSLWSQGDTQYF
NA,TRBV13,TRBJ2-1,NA,TGTGCCAGCAGCTTAGAAGGGGTCGGGAGCTCCTACAATGAGCAGTTCTTC,CASSLEGVGSSYNEQFF
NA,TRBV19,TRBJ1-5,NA,TGTGCCAGTAGTATAGTCGGGGTCCAGCATTTT,CASSIVGVQHF
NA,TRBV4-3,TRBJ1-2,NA,TGCGCCAGCAGCCAAGAGTCTGGGCTTCCCACCTTC,CASSQESGLPTF
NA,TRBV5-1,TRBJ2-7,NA,TGCGCCAGCAGCTTGGACAGCCCCTACGAGCAGTACTTC,CASSLDSPYEQYF
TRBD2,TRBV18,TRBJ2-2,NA,TGTGCCAGCTCACCGAGCGGGGGGGCTCTCACCGGGGAGCTGTTTTTT,CASSPSGGALTGELFF
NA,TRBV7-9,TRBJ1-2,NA,TGTGCCAGCAGCTTAGGATCCTGGGGGGGTCCTGGACTCTATGGCTACACCTTC,CASSLGSWGGPGLYGYTF
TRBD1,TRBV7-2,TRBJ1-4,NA,TGTGCCAGCAGCTTAGGAGGGGGCGCACGGATTGAAAAACTGTTTTTT,CASSLGGGARIEKLFF
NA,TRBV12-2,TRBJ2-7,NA,TGTGCAAGTCGCTTAGAGGGAGGGACAGGGGACGCCGAGCAGTACTTC,CASRLEGGTGDAEQYF
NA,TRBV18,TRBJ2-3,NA,TGTGCCAGCTCACCAATTCCCTCAGGGGCTCCAGATACGCAGTATTTT,CASSPIPSGAPDTQYF
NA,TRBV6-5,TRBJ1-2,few,TGTGCCAGCAGTTACTCGAAGAGGAGTGGCTACACCTTC,CASSYSKRSGYTF
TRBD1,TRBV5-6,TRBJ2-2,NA,TGTGCCAGCAGCTTGTGGGACAGGGGCACCGGGGAGCTGTTTTTT,CASSLWDRGTGELFF
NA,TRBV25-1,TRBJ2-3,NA,TGTGCCAGCAGCAACGCGGGGAGCACAGATACGCAGTATTTT,CASSNAGSTDTQYF
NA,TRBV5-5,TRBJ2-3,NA,TGTGCCAGCAGCTCCGGGGGGCGCGGCACAGATACGCAGTATTTT,CASSSGGRGTDTQYF
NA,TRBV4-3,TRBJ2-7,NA,TGCGCCAGCAGCCAAGAGGACTCAAGCTCCTACGAGCAGTACTTC,CASSQEDSSSYEQYF
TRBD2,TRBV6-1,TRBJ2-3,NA,TGTGCCAGCAGTCAGCGGGGGGGCACAGATACGCAGTATTTT,CASSQRGGTDTQYF
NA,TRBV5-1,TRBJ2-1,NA,TGCGCCAGCAGCTTGGCGACAGCGTACTCCTACAATGAGCAGTTCTTC,CASSLATAYSYNEQFF
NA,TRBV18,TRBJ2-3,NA,TGTGCCAGCTCCCGGGACTCCACAGATACGCAGTATTTT,CASSRDSTDTQYF
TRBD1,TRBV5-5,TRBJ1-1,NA,TGTGCCAGCAGCTTGGCCCCAGGGGGCCTGACTGAAGCTTTCTTT,CASSLAPGGLTEAFF
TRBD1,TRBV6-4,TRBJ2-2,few,TGTGCCAGCAGTGACTCGATCCCGGGACAGGGGGCCGGGGAGCTGTTTTTT,CASSDSIPGQGAGELFF
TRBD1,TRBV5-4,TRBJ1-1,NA,TGTGCCAGCAGCTTGGGAAAACAGGGGGCCTGGGCTTTCTTT,CASSLGKQGAWAFF
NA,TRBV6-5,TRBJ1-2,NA,TGTGCCAGCACTTCCTCTAAACAGATATCAAACTATGGCTACACCTTC,CASTSSKQISNYGYTF
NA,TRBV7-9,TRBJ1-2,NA,TGTGCCAGCAGCCTAACGGACTGGGGCTATGGCTACACCTTC,CASSLTDWGYGYTF
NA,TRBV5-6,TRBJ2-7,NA,TGTGCCAGCAGCTTGGGCACAGGGACCTACGAGCAGTACTTC,CASSLGTGTYEQYF
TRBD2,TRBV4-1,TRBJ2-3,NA,TGCGCCAGCAGCCAAGAGAGCGCGGGGGGGCGCGGTACGCAGTATTTT,CASSQESAGGRGTQYF
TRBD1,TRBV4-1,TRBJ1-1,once,TGCGCCAGCAGCGTACAGGGGACAGGAAACACTGAAGCTTTCTTT,CASSVQGTGNTEAFF
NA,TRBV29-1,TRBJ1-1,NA,TGCAGCGCAACATCGGCAGGGGTGAGAACTGAAGCTTTCTTT,CSATSAGVRTEAFF
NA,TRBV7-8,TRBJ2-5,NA,TGTGCCAGCAGCCCACCCCATGCAGGGGAAGAGACCCAGTACTTC,CASSPPHAGEETQYF
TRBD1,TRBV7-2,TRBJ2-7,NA,TGTGCCAGCAGCTTGCAACAGGGGATCGACGAGCAGTACTTC,CASSLQQGIDEQYF
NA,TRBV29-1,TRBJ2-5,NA,TGCAGCGTTGAAGACGCAGGGGTACTGGAGACCCAGTACTTC,CSVEDAGVLETQYF
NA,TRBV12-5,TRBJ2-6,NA,TGTGCTAGTGGTTTTCTAGCTTCTGGGGCCAACGTCCTGACTTTC,CASGFLASGANVLTF
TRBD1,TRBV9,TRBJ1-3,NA,TGTGCCAGCAGCGTAGCGGGGCAGGGGGCACTATTTGGAAACACCATATATTTT,CASSVAGQGALFGNTIYF